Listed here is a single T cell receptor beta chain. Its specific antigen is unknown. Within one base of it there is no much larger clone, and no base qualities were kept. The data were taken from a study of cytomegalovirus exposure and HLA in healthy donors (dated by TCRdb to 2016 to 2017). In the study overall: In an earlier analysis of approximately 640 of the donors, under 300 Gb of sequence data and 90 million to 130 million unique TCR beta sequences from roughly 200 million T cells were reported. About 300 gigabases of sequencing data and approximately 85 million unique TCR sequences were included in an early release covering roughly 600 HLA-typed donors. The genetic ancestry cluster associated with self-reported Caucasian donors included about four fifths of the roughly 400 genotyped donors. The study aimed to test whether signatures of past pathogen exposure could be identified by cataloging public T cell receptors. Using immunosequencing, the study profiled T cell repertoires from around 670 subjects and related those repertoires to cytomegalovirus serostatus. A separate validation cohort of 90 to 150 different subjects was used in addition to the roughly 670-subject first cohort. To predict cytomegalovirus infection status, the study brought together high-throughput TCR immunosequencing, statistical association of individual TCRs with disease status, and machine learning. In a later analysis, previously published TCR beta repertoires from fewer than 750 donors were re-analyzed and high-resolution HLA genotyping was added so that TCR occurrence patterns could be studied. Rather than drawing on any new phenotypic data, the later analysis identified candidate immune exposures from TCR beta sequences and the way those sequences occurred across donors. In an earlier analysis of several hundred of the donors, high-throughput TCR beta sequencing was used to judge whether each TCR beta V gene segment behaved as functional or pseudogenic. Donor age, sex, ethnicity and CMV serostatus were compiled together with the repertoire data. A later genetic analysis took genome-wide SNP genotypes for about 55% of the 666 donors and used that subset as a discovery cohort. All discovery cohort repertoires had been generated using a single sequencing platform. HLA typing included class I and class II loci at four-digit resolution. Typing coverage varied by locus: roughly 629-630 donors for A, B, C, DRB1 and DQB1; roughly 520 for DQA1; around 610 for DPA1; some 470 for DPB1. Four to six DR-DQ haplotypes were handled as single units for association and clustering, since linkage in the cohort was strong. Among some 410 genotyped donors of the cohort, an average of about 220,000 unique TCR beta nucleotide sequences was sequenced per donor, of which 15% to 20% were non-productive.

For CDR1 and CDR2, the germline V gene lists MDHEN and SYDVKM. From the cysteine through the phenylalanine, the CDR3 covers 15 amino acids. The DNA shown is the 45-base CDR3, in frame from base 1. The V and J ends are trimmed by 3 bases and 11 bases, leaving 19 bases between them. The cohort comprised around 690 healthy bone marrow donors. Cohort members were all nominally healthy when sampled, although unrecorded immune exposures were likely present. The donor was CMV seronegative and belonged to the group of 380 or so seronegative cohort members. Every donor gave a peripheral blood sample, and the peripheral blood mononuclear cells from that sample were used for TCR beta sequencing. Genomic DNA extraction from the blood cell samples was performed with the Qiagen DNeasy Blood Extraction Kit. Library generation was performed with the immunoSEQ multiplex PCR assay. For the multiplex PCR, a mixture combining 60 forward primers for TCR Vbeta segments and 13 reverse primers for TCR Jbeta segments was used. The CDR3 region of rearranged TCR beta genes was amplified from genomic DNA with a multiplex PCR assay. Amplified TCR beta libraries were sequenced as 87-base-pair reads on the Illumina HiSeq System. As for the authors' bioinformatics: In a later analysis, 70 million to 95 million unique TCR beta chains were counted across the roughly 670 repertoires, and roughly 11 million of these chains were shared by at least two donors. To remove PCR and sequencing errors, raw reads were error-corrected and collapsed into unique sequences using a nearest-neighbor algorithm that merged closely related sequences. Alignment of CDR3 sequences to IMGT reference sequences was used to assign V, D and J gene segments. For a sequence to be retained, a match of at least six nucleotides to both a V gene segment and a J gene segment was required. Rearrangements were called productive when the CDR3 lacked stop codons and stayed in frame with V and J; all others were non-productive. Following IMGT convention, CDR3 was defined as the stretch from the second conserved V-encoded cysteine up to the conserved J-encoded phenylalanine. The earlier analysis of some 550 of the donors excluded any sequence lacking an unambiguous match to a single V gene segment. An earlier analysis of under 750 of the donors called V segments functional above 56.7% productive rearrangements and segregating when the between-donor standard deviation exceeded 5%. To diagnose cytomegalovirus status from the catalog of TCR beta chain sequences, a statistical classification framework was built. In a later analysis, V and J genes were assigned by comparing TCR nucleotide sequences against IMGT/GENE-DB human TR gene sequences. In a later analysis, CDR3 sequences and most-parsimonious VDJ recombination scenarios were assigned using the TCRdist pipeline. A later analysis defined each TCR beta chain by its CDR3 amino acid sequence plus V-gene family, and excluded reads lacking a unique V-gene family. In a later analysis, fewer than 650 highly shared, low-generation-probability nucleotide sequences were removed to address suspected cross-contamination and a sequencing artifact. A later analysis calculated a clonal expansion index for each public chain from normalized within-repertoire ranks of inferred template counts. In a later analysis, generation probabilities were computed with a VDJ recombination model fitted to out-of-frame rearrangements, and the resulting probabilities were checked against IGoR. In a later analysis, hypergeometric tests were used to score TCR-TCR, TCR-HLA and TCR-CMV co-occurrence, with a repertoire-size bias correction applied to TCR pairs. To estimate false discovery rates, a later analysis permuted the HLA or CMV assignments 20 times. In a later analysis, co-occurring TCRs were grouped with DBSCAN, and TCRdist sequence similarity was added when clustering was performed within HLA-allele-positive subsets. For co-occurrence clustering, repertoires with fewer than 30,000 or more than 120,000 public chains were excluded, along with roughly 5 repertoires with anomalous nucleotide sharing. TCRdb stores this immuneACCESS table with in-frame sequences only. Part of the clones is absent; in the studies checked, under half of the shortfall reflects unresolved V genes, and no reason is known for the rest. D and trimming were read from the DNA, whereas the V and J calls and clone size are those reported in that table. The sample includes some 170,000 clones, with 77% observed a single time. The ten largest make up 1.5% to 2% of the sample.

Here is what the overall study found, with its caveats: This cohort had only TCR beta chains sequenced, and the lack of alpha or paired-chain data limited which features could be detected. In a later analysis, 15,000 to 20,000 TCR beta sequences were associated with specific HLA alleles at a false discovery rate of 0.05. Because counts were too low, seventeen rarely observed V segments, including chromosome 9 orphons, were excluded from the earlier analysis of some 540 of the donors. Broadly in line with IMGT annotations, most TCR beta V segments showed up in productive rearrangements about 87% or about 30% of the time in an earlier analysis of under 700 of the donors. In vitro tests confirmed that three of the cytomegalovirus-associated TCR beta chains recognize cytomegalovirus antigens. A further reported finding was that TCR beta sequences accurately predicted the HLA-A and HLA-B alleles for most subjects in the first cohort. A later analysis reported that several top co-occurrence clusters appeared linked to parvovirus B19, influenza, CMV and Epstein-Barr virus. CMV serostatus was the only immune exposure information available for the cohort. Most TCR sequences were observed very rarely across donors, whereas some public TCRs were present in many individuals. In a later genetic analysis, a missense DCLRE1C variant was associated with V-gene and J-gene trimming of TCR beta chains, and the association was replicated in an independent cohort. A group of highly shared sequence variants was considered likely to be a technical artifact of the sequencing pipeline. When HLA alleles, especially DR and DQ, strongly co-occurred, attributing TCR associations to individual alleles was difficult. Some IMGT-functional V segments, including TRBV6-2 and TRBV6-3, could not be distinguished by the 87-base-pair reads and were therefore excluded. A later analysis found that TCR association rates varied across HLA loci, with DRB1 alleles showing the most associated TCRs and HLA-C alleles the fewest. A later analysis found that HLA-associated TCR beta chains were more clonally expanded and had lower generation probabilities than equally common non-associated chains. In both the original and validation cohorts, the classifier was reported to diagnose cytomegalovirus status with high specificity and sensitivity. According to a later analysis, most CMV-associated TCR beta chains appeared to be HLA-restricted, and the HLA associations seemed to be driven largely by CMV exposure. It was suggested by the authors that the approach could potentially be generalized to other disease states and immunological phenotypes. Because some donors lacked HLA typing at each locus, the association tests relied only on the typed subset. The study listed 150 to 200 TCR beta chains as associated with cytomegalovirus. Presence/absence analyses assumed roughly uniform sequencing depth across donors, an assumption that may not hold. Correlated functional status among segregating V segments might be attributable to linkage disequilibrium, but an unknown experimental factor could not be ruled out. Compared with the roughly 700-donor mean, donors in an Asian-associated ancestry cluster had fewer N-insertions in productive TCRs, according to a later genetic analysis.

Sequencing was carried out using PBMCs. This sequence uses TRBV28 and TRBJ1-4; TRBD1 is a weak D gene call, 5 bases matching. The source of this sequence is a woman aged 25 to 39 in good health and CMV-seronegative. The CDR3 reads CASSLGSAGRLKLFF. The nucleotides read TGTGCCAGCAGTTTGGGGTCGGCAGGGAGGTTGAAACTGTTTTTT.